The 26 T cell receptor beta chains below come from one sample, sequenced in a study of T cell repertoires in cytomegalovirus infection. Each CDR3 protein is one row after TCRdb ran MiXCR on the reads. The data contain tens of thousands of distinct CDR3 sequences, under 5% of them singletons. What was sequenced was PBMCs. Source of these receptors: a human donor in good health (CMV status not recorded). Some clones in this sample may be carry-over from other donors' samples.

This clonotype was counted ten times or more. DNA for the CDR3: TGCGCCAGCAGCCAAGATTTTCGCAGACCTGAAAAACTGTTTTTT. Protein: CASSQDFRRPEKLFF. V gene TRBV4-3 combines with J gene TRBJ1-4; no firm D call. Between the trimmed V and J ends, which lost 0 bases and 7 bases, there was a span of 12 bases. The CDR3 length is 15 residues. CDR1 is LGHNA and CDR2 is YSLEER in the germline V gene.

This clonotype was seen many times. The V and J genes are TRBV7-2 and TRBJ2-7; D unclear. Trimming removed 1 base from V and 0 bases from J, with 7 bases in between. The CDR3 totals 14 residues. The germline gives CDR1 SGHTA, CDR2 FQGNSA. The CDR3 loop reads CASSLGSFSYEQYF. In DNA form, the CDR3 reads TGTGCCAGCAGCTTAGGCAGCTTCTCCTACGAGCAGTACTTC.

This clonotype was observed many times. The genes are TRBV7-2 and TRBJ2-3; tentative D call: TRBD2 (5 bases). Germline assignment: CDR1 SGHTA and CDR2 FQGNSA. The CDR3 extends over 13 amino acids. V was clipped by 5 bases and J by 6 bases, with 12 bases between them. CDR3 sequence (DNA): TGTGCCAGCAGCCTTGTCCCGGGGGATACGCAGTATTTT. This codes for CASSLVPGDTQYF.

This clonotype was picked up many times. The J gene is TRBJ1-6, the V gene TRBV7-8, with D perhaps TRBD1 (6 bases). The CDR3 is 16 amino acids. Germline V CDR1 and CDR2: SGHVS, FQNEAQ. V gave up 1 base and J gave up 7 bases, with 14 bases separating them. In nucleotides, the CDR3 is TGTGCCAGCAGCTTAGTAACAGGGCAAGGGAATTCACCCCTCCACTTT. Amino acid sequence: CASSLVTGQGNSPLHF.

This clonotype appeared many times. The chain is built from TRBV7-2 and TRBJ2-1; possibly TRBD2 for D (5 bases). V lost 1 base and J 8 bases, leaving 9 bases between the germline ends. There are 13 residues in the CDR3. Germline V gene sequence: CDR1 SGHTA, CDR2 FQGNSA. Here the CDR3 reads CASSLVREYEQFF. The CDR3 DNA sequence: TGTGCCAGCAGCTTAGTTAGGGAGTATGAGCAGTTCTTC.

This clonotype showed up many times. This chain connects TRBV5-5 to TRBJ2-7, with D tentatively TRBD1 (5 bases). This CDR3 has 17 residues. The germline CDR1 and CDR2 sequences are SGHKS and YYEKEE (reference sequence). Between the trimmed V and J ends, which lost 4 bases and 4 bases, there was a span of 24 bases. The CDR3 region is CASSRRGAEGPRYEQYF. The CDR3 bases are TGTGCCAGCAGCCGTCGTGGGGCGGAAGGCCCCAGATACGAGCAGTACTTC.

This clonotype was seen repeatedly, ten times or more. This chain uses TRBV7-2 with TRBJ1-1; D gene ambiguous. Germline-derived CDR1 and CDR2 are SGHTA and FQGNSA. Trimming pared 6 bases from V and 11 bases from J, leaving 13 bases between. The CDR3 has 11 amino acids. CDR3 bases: TGTGCCAGCAGACTATCGACGGGGGCTTTCTTT. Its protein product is CASRLSTGAFF.

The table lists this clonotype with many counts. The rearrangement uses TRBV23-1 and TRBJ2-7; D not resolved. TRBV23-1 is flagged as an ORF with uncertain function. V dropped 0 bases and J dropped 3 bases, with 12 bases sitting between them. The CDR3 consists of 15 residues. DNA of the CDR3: TGCGCCAGCAGTCAATCTTTGCAAGACTGCTACGAGCAGTACTTC. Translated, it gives CASSQSLQDCYEQYF.

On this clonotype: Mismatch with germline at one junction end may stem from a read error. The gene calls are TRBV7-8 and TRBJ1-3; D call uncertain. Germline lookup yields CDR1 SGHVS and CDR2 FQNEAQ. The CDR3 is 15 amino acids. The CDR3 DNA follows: TGTGCCACCAGCATGGGAGACTTCTCTGGAAACACCATATATTTT. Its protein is CATSMGDFSGNTIYF.

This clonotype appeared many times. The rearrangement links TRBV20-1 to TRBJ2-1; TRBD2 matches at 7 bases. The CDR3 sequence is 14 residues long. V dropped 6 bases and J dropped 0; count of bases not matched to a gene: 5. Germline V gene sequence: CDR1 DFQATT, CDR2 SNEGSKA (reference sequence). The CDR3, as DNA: TGCAGTGCGGCTAGCGGAAGCTCCTACAATGAGCAGTTCTTC. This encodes CSAASGSSYNEQFF.

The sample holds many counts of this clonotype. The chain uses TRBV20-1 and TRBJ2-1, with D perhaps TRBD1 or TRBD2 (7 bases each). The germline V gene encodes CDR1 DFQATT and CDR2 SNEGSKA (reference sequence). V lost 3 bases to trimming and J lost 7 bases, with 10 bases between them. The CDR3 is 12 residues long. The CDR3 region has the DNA TGCAGTGCTAGTCAGGGGGGGAATGAGCAGTTCTTC. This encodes CSASQGGNEQFF.

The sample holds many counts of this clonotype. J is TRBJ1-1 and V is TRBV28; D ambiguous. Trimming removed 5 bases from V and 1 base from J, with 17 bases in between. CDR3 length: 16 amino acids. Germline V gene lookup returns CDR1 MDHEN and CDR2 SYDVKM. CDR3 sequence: CASSPKTPVRNTEAFF. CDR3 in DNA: TGTGCCAGCAGTCCAAAAACACCAGTGAGGAACACTGAAGCTTTCTTT. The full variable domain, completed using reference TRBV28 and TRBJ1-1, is DVKVTQSSRYLVKRTGEKVFLECVQDMDHENMFWYRQDPGLGLRLIYFSYDVKMKEKGDIPEGYSVSREKKERFSLILESASTNQTSMYLCASSPKTPVRNTEAFFGQGTRLTVV.

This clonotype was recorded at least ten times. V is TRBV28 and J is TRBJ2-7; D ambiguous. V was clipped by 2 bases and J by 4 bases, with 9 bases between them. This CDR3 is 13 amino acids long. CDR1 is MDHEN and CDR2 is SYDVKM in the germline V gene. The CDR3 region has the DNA TGTGCCAGCAGTTTACTGGGTCCTTACGAGCAGTACTTC. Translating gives CASSLLGPYEQYF.

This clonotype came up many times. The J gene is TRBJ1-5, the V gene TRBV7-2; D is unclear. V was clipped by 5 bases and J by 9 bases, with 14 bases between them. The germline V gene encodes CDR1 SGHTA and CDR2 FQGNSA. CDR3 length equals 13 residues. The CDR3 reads CASSPSDGRPQHF. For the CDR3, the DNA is TGTGCCAGCAGCCCTAGTGACGGACGGCCCCAGCATTTT.

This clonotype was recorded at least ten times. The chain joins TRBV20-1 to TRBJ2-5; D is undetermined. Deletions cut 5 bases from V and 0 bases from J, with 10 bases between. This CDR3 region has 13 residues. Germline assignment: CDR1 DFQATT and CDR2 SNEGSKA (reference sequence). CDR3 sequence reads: CSASLLNQETQYF. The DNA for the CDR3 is TGCAGTGCTTCACTACTTAACCAAGAGACCCAGTACTTC.

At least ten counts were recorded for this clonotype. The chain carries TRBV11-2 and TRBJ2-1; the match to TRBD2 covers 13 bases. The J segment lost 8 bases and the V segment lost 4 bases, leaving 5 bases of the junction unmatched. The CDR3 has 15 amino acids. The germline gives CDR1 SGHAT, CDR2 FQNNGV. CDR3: CASSSGLAGVHEQFF. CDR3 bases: TGTGCCAGCAGCTCAGGACTAGCGGGAGTGCATGAGCAGTTCTTC.

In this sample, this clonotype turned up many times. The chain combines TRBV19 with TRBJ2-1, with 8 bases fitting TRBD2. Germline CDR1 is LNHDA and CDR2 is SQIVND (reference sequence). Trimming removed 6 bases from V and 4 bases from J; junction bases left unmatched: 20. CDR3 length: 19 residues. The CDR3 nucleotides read TGTGCCAGTAGATATATAGCGGGAACCCCGGCATCGGGTTACAATGAGCAGTTCTTC. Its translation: CASRYIAGTPASGYNEQFF.

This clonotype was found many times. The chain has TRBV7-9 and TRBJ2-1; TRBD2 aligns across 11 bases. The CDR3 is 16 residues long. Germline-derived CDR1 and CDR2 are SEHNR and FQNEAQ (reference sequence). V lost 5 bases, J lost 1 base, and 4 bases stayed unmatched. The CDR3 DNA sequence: TGTGCCAGCAGCCCAACTAGCGGGAGTTCCTACAATGAGCAGTTCTTC. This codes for CASSPTSGSSYNEQFF. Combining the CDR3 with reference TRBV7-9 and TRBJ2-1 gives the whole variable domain DTGVSQNPRHKITKRGQNVTFRCDPISEHNRLYWYRQTLGQGPEFLTYFQNEAQLEKSRLLSDRFSAERPKGSFSTLEIQRTEQGDSAMYLCASSPTSGSSYNEQFFGPGTRLTVL.

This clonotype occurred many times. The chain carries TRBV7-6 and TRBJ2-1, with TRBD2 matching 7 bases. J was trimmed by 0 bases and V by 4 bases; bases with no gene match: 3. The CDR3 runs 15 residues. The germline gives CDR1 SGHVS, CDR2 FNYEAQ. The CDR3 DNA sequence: TGTGCCAGCAGCTCTAGCGGCCTCTCCTACAATGAGCAGTTCTTC. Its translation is CASSSSGLSYNEQFF.

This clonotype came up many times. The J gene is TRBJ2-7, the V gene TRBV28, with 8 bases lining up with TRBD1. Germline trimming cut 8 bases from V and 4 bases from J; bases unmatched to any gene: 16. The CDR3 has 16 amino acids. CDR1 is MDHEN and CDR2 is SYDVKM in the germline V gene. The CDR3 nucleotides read TGTGCCAGCGGCTCTATCGGACAGGGCAATTCGTACGAGCAGTACTTC. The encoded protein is CASGSIGQGNSYEQYF.

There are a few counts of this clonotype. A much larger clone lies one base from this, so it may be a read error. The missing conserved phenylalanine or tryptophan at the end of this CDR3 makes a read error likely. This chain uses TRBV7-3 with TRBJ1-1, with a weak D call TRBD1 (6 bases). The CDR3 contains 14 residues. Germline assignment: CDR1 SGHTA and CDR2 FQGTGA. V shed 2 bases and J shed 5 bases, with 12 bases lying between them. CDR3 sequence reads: CASSLGGLKTEAFL. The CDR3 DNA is TGTGCCAGCAGCTTAGGGGGGCTAAAGACTGAAGCTTTCTTA.

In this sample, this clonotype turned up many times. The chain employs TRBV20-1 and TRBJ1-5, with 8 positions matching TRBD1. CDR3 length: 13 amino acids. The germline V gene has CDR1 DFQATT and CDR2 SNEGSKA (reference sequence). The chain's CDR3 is CKGRGRLVQPQHF. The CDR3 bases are TGCAAGGGCAGGGGGCGCTTGGTTCAGCCCCAGCATTTT.

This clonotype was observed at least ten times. The CDR3 DNA follows: TGTGCCAGCAGCTACTGGGACAGCTACTCTGGAAACACCATATATTTT. Protein product: CASSYWDSYSGNTIYF. The genes are TRBV11-2 and TRBJ1-3; 7 nucleotides line up with TRBD1. The V gene's germline CDR1 is SGHAT and CDR2 FQNNGV. V was clipped by 4 bases and J by 0 bases; unmatched bases: 6. This CDR3 has 16 residues.

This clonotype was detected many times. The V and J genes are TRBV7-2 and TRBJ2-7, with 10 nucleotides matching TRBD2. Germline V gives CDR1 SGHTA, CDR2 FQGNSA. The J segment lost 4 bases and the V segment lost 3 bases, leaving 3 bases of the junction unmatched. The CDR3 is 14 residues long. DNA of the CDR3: TGTGCCAGCAGCTTGCCTAGCGGGAGTTACGAGCAGTACTTC. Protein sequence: CASSLPSGSYEQYF. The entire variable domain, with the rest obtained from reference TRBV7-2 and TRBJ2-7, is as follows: GAGVSQSPSNKVTEKGKDVELRCDPISGHTALYWYRQSLGQGLEFLIYFQGNSAPDKSGLPSDRFSAERTGGSVSTLTIQRTQQEDSAVYLCASSLPSGSYEQYFGPGTRLTVT.

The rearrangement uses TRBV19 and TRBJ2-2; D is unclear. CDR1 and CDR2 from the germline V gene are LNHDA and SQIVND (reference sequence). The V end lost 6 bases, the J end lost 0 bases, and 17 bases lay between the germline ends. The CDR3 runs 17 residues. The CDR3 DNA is TGTGCCAGTAGACCCCTCTCCGGACGCGCGAACACCGGGGAGCTGTTTTTT. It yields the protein CASRPLSGRANTGELFF.

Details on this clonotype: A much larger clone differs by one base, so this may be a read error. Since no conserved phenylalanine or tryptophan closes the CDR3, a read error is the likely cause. The CDR3 DNA reads as TGTGCCAGCAGCTTATATCCTAGCGCCTACAATGAGCAGTTCTAC. It yields the protein CASSLYPSAYNEQFY. The rearrangement joins TRBV7-6 to TRBJ2-1, with D perhaps matching TRBD2 (6 bases). Between the trimmed V and J ends, which lost 2 bases and 2 bases, there was a span of 10 bases. Germline V gene sequence: CDR1 SGHVS, CDR2 FNYEAQ. This CDR3 region has 15 residues.